This T cell receptor (beta chain) was observed in a study of PD-1 blockade in classical Hodgkin lymphoma. Study-wide results and limits: Significant TCR diversity gains by C4D1 occurred in CD4+ but not CD8+ cells. Complete responders entered with baseline diversity on par with newly diagnosed patients, the results showed. What caused the repertoire differences, perhaps disease activity or prior therapy, remains undefined.

The V gene lost 5 bases and the J gene lost 7 bases, with 9 bases spanning the gap. The germline V gene encodes CDR1 LNHDA and CDR2 SQIVND (reference sequence). The CDR3 contains 13 residues. The assay was immunoSEQ multiplex PCR, and TCRdb's table has in-frame clones only and misses some. The sample carries approximately 20,000 clones, 76% recorded once. The time point here: cycle 4 day 1 (C4D1), after six to seven weeks of nivolumab. Every patient was affected by relapse after autologous stem cell transplantation, while exposure to brentuximab vedotin was not uniform. Of note for this clone: Antigen: not known.

This sequence joins TRBV19 and TRBJ1-6; no clear D. The input for sequencing was peripheral blood mononuclear cells (PBMCs), taken before the fourth cycle of nivolumab. The receptor was derived from a human donor with classical Hodgkin lymphoma. CDR3 sequence reads: CASSLRANSPLHF. In nucleotides, the CDR3 is TGTGCCAGTAGTCTAAGGGCAAATTCACCCCTCCACTTT.